Presented here are 22 T cell receptor beta chains from one specimen sequenced in a study of blood T cell repertoires in COVID-19. The data were produced by immunoSEQ multiplex PCR, yet TCRdb's version contains in-frame clones alone and is incomplete. The sample shows 50,000 or so clones, over 70% of them seen only once. The specimen was peripheral blood. The origin of the receptors is a man aged 65 to 85 with acute or convalescent COVID-19.

V and J are TRBV18 and TRBJ2-2, with TRBD2 matching over 9 bases. V shed 8 bases, J shed 3 bases, and the junction held 13 bases outside the gene matches. Germline CDR1 and CDR2: KGHSH and LQKENI. This CDR3 spans 17 amino acids. The CDR3 coding sequence is TGTGCCAGCCCAAGTATTTCTAGCGGGGCCTACACCGGGGAGCTGTTTTTT. This encodes CASPSISSGAYTGELFF.

V gene TRBV6-7 combines with J gene TRBJ2-7; 12 nucleotides agree with TRBD1. TRBV6-7 is designated an ORF whose function remains uncertain. V shed 10 bases and J 2 bases; nucleotides not matched to a gene: 15. The CDR3 length is 17 residues. For the CDR3, the DNA is TGTGCCACCTCTGGGACAGGGGGCGCTGGGGAGGCCTACGAGCAGTACTTC. This gives the protein CATSGTGGAGEAYEQYF.

The genes are TRBV7-2 and TRBJ2-5; D may be TRBD2 (5 bases). CDR1 SGHTA and CDR2 FQGNSA come from the germline V gene. V lost 3 bases and J 5 bases, leaving 13 bases between the germline ends. CDR3 size: 14 residues. The CDR3 DNA follows: TGTGCCAGCAGCTTGACGAGCGGACGGGAGACCCAGTACTTC. This translates into CASSLTSGRETQYF.

V gene TRBV4-3 combines with J gene TRBJ2-5, with D perhaps matching TRBD2 (5 bases). CDR1 LGHNA and CDR2 YSLEER come from the germline V gene. Trimming stripped 0 bases from V and 5 bases from J, with 19 bases between. This CDR3 spans 17 amino acids. CDR3 DNA: TGCGCCAGCAGCCAAGACGGCCGGGGTACGAGGCTGGAGACCCAGTACTTC. This translates into CASSQDGRGTRLETQYF.

This clone showed up just once. The chain carries TRBV5-4 and TRBJ1-1; 9 bases map to TRBD1. The CDR3 has 14 amino acids. V trimming: 3 bases; J trimming: 5 bases; junction bases outside the gene matches: 5. The germline gives CDR1 SGHNT, CDR2 YYREEE (reference sequence). Here the CDR3 reads CASSSHRGQTEAFF. CDR3 sequence (DNA): TGTGCCAGCAGCTCCCACAGGGGGCAAACTGAAGCTTTCTTT.

V is TRBV10-3 and J is TRBJ1-5; D is undetermined. The CDR3 length is 15 residues. Per the germline V gene, CDR1 is ENHRY and CDR2 is SYGVKD. V was pared by 4 bases and J by 1 base, with 11 bases between. CDR3 amino acids: CAISAGTASNQPQHF. The CDR3, as DNA: TGTGCCATCAGTGCCGGTACCGCGAGCAATCAGCCCCAGCATTTT.

CDR3 bases: TGTGCCAGCAGCCGAACAGGGAGCGAGCAGTACTTC. As protein: CASSRTGSEQYF. This chain connects TRBV11-2 to TRBJ2-7, with D possibly TRBD1 on 6 matching bases. Trimming shortened V by 5 bases and J by 6 bases, and 11 bases separated the two germline ends. This CDR3 contains 12 residues. CDR1 is SGHAT, CDR2 FQNNGV, per germline.

J is TRBJ1-3 and V is TRBV7-9; 9 bases agree with TRBD1. The CDR3 is 16 amino acids. Losses at the gene ends were 7 bases for V and 7 bases for J; bases not matched to a gene: 14. Germline V gene sequence: CDR1 SEHNR, CDR2 FQNEAQ (reference sequence). The CDR3 DNA is TGTGCCAGCATAGGCCCCCGGGACAGGGAGGTTAACACCATATATTTT. This gives the protein CASIGPRDREVNTIYF.

This chain connects TRBV5-4 to TRBJ1-2; TRBD1 agrees at 8 bases. The trim removed 0 bases at V and 7 bases at J, leaving 8 bases unmatched. CDR3 length: 15 residues. Germline V lookup: CDR1 SGHNT, CDR2 YYREEE (reference sequence). CDR3 in amino acids: CASSLDAGQGGGYTF. The CDR3 region has the DNA TGTGCCAGCAGCTTGGATGCCGGACAGGGTGGTGGCTACACCTTC.

The gene calls are TRBV9 and TRBJ1-6; perhaps TRBD1 as D (5 bases). V was clipped by 1 base and J by 10 bases, with 18 bases between them. The CDR3 runs 16 residues. Germline-derived CDR1 and CDR2 are SGDLS and YYNGEE. In DNA form, the CDR3 reads TGTGCCAGCAGCGTAAGAACTGCGGGGGAAGGATCACCCCTCCACTTT. Its translation: CASSVRTAGEGSPLHF.

The V gene is TRBV3-1 (or the pseudogene TRBV3-2), the J gene TRBJ1-5; a possible D gene is TRBD1 (5 bases). CDR3 length: 12 residues. The germline CDR1 and CDR2 sequences are LGHDT and YNNKEL (reference sequence). V shed 8 bases and J shed 4 bases, with 9 bases lying between them. CDR3 amino acids: CASGGWNQPQHF. The CDR3, as DNA: TGTGCCAGCGGGGGGTGGAATCAGCCCCAGCATTTT.

V usage is TRBV3-1 (or the pseudogene TRBV3-2) and J usage is TRBJ2-3; 10 bases are a match to TRBD1. The CDR3 covers 14 residues. J was trimmed by 4 bases and V by 5 bases; bases with no gene match: 3. From germline, CDR1 is LGHDT and CDR2 YNNKEL (reference sequence). CDR3 protein: CASSGTGEADTQYF. The CDR3 DNA is TGTGCCAGCAGCGGGACAGGGGAGGCAGATACGCAGTATTTT.

This clone was counted a single time. The chain joins TRBV6-1 to TRBJ1-5, with D possibly matching TRBD1 (6 bases). Germline V gene sequence: CDR1 MNHNS, CDR2 SASEGT. This CDR3 has 16 amino acids. V was pared by 2 bases and J by 6 bases, with 17 bases between. CDR3 residues: CASSEYRGAASQPQHF. CDR3 DNA: TGTGCCAGCAGTGAATATCGGGGGGCAGCGTCTCAGCCCCAGCATTTT.

This clone occurred once. This chain joins TRBV25-1 and TRBJ1-2; 7 bases line up with TRBD1. The V segment lost 7 bases and the J segment 3 bases; nucleotides outside the gene matches: 5. This CDR3 has 13 amino acids. Germline V lookup: CDR1 MGHDK, CDR2 SYGVNS. Here the CDR3 DNA reads TGTGCCAGCACTCCCGGGACAGACTATGGCTACACCTTC. Translated: CASTPGTDYGYTF.

In nucleotides, the CDR3 is TGTGCCTGGAGTGATAATCCCGATCAGCCCCAGCATTTT. Its translation: CAWSDNPDQPQHF. The chain employs TRBV30 and TRBJ1-5; D is unclear. Germline V gene lookup returns CDR1 GTSNPN and CDR2 SVGIG (reference sequence). This CDR3 is built from 13 residues. The V end was cut by 1 base, the J end by 5 bases, with 9 bases between.

CDR3 DNA sequence: TGCGCCAGCAGCTTGGGGCCGACAGACAACAATGAGCAGTTCTTC. It specifies CASSLGPTDNNEQFF. The gene calls are TRBV5-1 and TRBJ2-1; a possible D gene is TRBD1 (5 bases). Germline assignment: CDR1 SGHRS and CDR2 YFSETQ. The CDR3 loop spans 15 amino acids. Trimming shortened V by 0 bases and J by 5 bases, and 12 bases separated the two germline ends.

This clone showed up just once. The V and J genes are TRBV18 and TRBJ1-6; 7 bases are a match to TRBD1. This CDR3 is 13 amino acids long. The V gene end was trimmed by 5 bases and the J gene end by 9 bases; junction bases not matched to a gene: 4. CDR1 is KGHSH and CDR2 is LQKENI in the germline V gene. The CDR3 reads CASSADRLSPLHF. CDR3 sequence (DNA): TGTGCCAGCTCAGCGGACAGGCTTTCACCCCTCCACTTT.

The chain links TRBV6-1 to TRBJ1-5; TRBD1 matches at 7 bases. The CDR3 is 18 residues long. The ends lost 3 bases at V and 1 base at J; junction bases unmatched: 12. Per germline, CDR1 MNHNS and CDR2 SASEGT. The CDR3 loop reads CASSDDRDRLTSNQPQHF. DNA of the CDR3: TGTGCCAGCAGTGACGATAGGGACAGACTAACGAGCAATCAGCCCCAGCATTTT.

The CDR3 spells CASSSSGQQETQYF. The CDR3 bases are TGTGCCAGCTCATCTTCGGGACAGCAAGAGACCCAGTACTTC. The rearrangement uses TRBV18 and TRBJ2-5; TRBD1 matches 7 bases. Trimming took 5 bases from V and 2 from J; bases not matched to a gene: 5. Germline V gene lookup returns CDR1 KGHSH and CDR2 LQKENI. This CDR3 has 14 amino acids.

This chain uses TRBV29-1 with TRBJ2-3; the match to TRBD2 covers 14 bases. With 6 bases clipped from V and 7 bases from J, the junction kept 9 bases outside the gene matches. Germline V gene lookup returns CDR1 SQVTM and CDR2 ANQGSEA. CDR3 size: 15 residues. CDR3 sequence: CSVRLAGGRINTQYF. DNA for the CDR3: TGCAGCGTCAGACTAGCGGGGGGGCGTATTAATACGCAGTATTTT.

The rearrangement uses TRBV28 and TRBJ2-7; 9 bases are a match to TRBD2. The CDR3 contains 14 residues. Losses at the gene ends were 3 bases for V and 3 bases for J; bases not matched to a gene: 3. The germline V gene has CDR1 MDHEN and CDR2 SYDVKM. The DNA of the CDR3 is TGTGCCAGCAGTTTGTCAGCGGGGGGCTACGAGCAGTACTTC. It yields the protein CASSLSAGGYEQYF.

This clone was seen only once. This chain connects TRBV19 to TRBJ1-2, with TRBD1 as a possible D gene (5 bases). This CDR3 comprises 17 residues. The germline V gene has CDR1 LNHDA and CDR2 SQIVND (reference sequence). V lost 3 bases, J lost 0 bases, and 17 bases lay in between. Here the CDR3 DNA reads TGTGCCAGTAGTATCTTTAACCCGACAGAAACTAACTATGGCTACACCTTC. Translation: CASSIFNPTETNYGYTF.